Below are 29 T cell receptor beta chains sequenced from a single sample in a study of T cell repertoires in cytomegalovirus infection. One entry per CDR3 protein results from TCRdb running MiXCR on the reads. The data hold 450,000 to 600,000 distinct CDR3 sequences, with more than 30% observed a single time. These receptors have no identified antigens. Here the sequenced sample was cultured PBMCs, taken from culture after CMV antigen stimulation. These receptors all stem from a human donor in good health (CMV status not recorded). Some clones in this sample may be carry-over from other donors' samples.

This clonotype was detected a few times. V and J are TRBV7-8 and TRBJ2-2; 8 bases are a match to TRBD1. CDR1 and CDR2 (germline): SGHVS, FQNEAQ. The CDR3 totals 16 residues. The J segment lost 0 bases and the V segment lost 4 bases, leaving 4 bases of the junction unmatched. The CDR3 spells CASSYRTGSNTGELFF. The CDR3 DNA follows: TGTGCCAGCAGCTACCGGACAGGGTCGAACACCGGGGAGCTGTTTTTT.

The rearrangement links TRBV7-3 to TRBJ2-7; D is perhaps TRBD1 or TRBD2 (5 bases each). There are 16 residues in the CDR3. The germline V and J ends were trimmed by 1 base and 4 bases, with 17 bases remaining between them. Germline V lookup: CDR1 SGHTA, CDR2 FQGTGA. The CDR3 reads CASSLSGGEAAYEQYF. In DNA form, the CDR3 reads TGTGCCAGCAGCTTAAGTGGGGGAGAGGCAGCTTACGAGCAGTACTTC.

This clonotype showed up just a few times. The V call is TRBV7-2, the J call TRBJ2-1; 7 bases map to TRBD1. The trim removed 5 bases at V and 8 bases at J, leaving 12 bases unmatched. The CDR3 has 15 residues. From germline, CDR1 is SGHTA and CDR2 FQGNSA. The CDR3 spells CASSRGQVRGDEQFF. The CDR3, as DNA: TGTGCCAGCAGCCGCGGACAGGTCCGAGGGGATGAGCAGTTCTTC. The whole variable domain, filled in from reference TRBV7-2 and TRBJ2-1, reads GAGVSQSPSNKVTEKGKDVELRCDPISGHTALYWYRQSLGQGLEFLIYFQGNSAPDKSGLPSDRFSAERTGGSVSTLTIQRTQQEDSAVYLCASSRGQVRGDEQFFGPGTRLTVL.

The chain couples TRBV27 to TRBJ2-7; D is perhaps TRBD1 or TRBD2 (5 bases each). Germline V gives CDR1 MNHEY, CDR2 SMNVEV (reference sequence). The CDR3 runs to 16 residues. The V end was cut by 6 bases, the J end by 6 bases, with 24 bases between. The CDR3 sequence: CASSLRAPGPWGEQYF. CDR3 in DNA: TGTGCCAGCAGCCTAAGGGCCCCGGGACCCTGGGGCGAGCAGTACTTC.

The V call is TRBV4-3, the J call TRBJ2-1; the match to TRBD2 covers 8 bases. Trimming at V came to 4 bases and at J to 6 bases, leaving 5 bases not matched to a gene. Germline V CDR1 and CDR2: LGHNA, YSLEER. The CDR3 consists of 14 residues. CDR3: CASSPGLVINEQFF. The CDR3 DNA reads TGCGCCAGCAGCCCGGGACTAGTGATCAATGAGCAGTTCTTC.

The chain joins TRBV6-6 to TRBJ2-5, with D uncertain. CDR3 size: 15 residues. The V gene's germline CDR1 is MNHNY and CDR2 SVGAGI (reference sequence). Trimming cost V 0 bases and J 2 bases, with 10 bases left between them. CDR3 nucleotides: TGTGCCAGCAGTTACTCGGGCCAGACACAAGAGACCCAGTACTTC. Residues: CASSYSGQTQETQYF.

This clonotype was observed a handful of times. This rearrangement joins TRBV20-1 to TRBJ2-1, with 8 bases fitting TRBD2. Germline CDR1 DFQATT, CDR2 SNEGSKA (reference sequence). This CDR3 is 13 amino acids long. The V segment lost 8 bases and the J segment 7 bases; nucleotides outside the gene matches: 10. The CDR3 loop is CSSGLAGLNEQFF. DNA of the CDR3: TGCAGTTCAGGGCTAGCGGGTTTAAATGAGCAGTTCTTC.

This clonotype appeared many times. J is TRBJ2-5 and V is TRBV11-2; 8 positions agree with TRBD1. The CDR3 runs to 14 residues. V dropped 2 bases and J dropped 5; count of bases not matched to a gene: 4. The germline V gene encodes CDR1 SGHAT and CDR2 FQNNGV. CDR3 residues: CASSLNRGMETQYF. CDR3 in DNA: TGTGCCAGCAGCTTAAACAGGGGGATGGAGACCCAGTACTTC.

J is TRBJ2-5 and V is TRBV20-1; 7 nucleotides agree with TRBD1. Germline values: CDR1 DFQATT, CDR2 SNEGSKA (reference sequence). Trimming at V came to 2 bases and at J to 3 bases, leaving 9 bases not matched to a gene. The CDR3 has 15 residues. The CDR3 DNA is TGCAGTGCTAGATCAGGGACAGTAAGAAAAGAGACCCAGTACTTC. Residues: CSARSGTVRKETQYF.

This clonotype was seen many times. The chain recombines TRBV7-2 with TRBJ1-2; D is unresolved. CDR1 is SGHTA, CDR2 FQGNSA, per germline. The CDR3 contains 15 residues. The germline V and J ends were trimmed by 1 base and 2 bases, with 11 bases remaining between them. This chain's CDR3 is CASSLDVGVNYGYTF. DNA for the CDR3: TGTGCCAGCAGCTTAGACGTGGGAGTCAACTATGGCTACACCTTC.

The chain employs TRBV5-1 and TRBJ1-2; D is unclear. This CDR3 has 15 residues. With 0 bases removed from V and 4 bases from J, the gap between germline ends came to 13 bases. The V gene's germline CDR1 is SGHRS and CDR2 YFSETQ. The DNA for the CDR3 is TGCGCCAGCAGCTTGGATGGGCAGAGCCTCTATGGCTACACCTTC. Translation: CASSLDGQSLYGYTF.

The rearrangement joins TRBV14 to TRBJ2-3; 10 positions agree with TRBD2. Trimming at V came to 4 bases and at J to 1 base, leaving 8 bases not matched to a gene. CDR3 length: 17 residues. Germline assignment: CDR1 SGHDN and CDR2 FVKESK. The CDR3 loop is CASSREGLAVGTDTQYF. Here the CDR3 DNA reads TGTGCCAGCAGCCGCGAAGGACTAGCGGTTGGCACAGATACGCAGTATTTT.

This chain joins TRBV15 and TRBJ2-2, with unresolved D. V was shortened by 4 bases and J by 3 bases, with 12 bases between the two germline ends. This CDR3 has 15 residues. CDR1 and CDR2 (germline): LNHNV, YYDKDF (reference sequence). In DNA form, the CDR3 reads TGTGCCACCAGCAAGCATTCAGTGGACACCGGGGAGCTGTTTTTT. It translates to CATSKHSVDTGELFF. Supplemented by reference TRBV15 and TRBJ2-2, the full variable domain reads DAMVIQNPRYQVTQFGKPVTLSCSQTLNHNVMYWYQQKSSQAPKLLFHYYDKDFNNEADTPDNFQSRRPNTSFCFLDIRSPGLGDTAMYLCATSKHSVDTGELFFGEGSRLTVL.

Worth noting for this clonotype: A read error may account for a junction end that differs from germline. The V call is TRBV7-2, the J call TRBJ2-1, with unresolved D. The CDR3 sequence is 11 residues long. Germline CDR1 is SGHTA and CDR2 is FQGNSA. For the CDR3, the DNA is TGTGCCAGCAGCTTGGGCCCCACCGGTGTCTTC. Amino acids: CASSLGPTGVF.

Ten or more counts support this clonotype. The DNA for the CDR3 is TGTGCCAGCAGTTTATCAGGGGGCGGAGAGACCCAGTACTTC. It yields the protein CASSLSGGGETQYF. This rearrangement joins TRBV12-3 or TRBV12-4 to TRBJ2-5, with 8 bases fitting TRBD1. The CDR3 runs to 14 residues. V lost 2 bases and J lost 4; bases outside the gene matches: 3.

This clonotype was observed at least ten times. The chain couples TRBV2 to TRBJ2-1, with 11 nucleotides matching TRBD2. The CDR3 loop spans 13 amino acids. Germline CDR1 SNHLY, CDR2 FYNNEI. The ends lost 11 bases at V and 3 bases at J; junction bases unmatched: 3. CDR3 loop: CASTSGSYNEQFF. CDR3 DNA: TGTGCCTCTACTAGCGGGAGCTACAATGAGCAGTTCTTC.

This clonotype has a handful of counts. The CDR3 nucleotides read TGTGCCAGCAGGGGGACTAGCACAACCTACGAGCAGTACTTC. Translated, it gives CASRGTSTTYEQYF. This chain links TRBV6-1 with TRBJ2-7, with TRBD2 identical over 9 bases. The J segment lost 2 bases and the V segment lost 6 bases, leaving 5 bases of the junction unmatched. The CDR3 contains 14 residues. Germline assignment: CDR1 MNHNS and CDR2 SASEGT.

CDR3 sequence reads: CASGPPGMNTEAFF. CDR3 nucleotides: TGTGCTAGTGGTCCGCCGGGAATGAACACTGAAGCTTTCTTT. This chain links TRBV12-5 with TRBJ1-1; D gene uncertain. Germline values: CDR1 LGHNT, CDR2 FRNRAP. The CDR3 is made up of 14 amino acids. Trimming removed 5 bases at V and 0 bases at J, with 10 bases between.

The chain is built from TRBV2 and TRBJ2-1; D unclear. Germline values: CDR1 SNHLY, CDR2 FYNNEI. V shed 3 bases and J shed 0 bases, with 6 bases lying between them. The CDR3 spans 14 residues. The CDR3 here is CASSDQASYNEQFF. The CDR3 nucleotides are TGTGCCAGCAGTGACCAGGCCTCCTACAATGAGCAGTTCTTC.

The chain couples TRBV6-2 or TRBV6-3 to TRBJ2-1; 13 nucleotides line up with TRBD2. The V gene's germline CDR1 is MNHEY and CDR2 SVGEGT. V shed 2 bases and J 8 bases; nucleotides not matched to a gene: 12. There are 18 residues in the CDR3. Here the CDR3 DNA reads TGTGCCAGCAGTTACCCCCCTATACTAGCGGGAGGGCCGCATGAGCAGTTCTTC. Protein product: CASSYPPILAGGPHEQFF.

This chain connects TRBV6-5 to TRBJ2-2; 7 bases line up with TRBD1. V trimming: 6 bases; J trimming: 7 bases; junction bases outside the gene matches: 20. The CDR3 runs to 18 residues. In germline, CDR1 is MNHEY, CDR2 SVGAGI. CDR3 bases: TGTGCCAGCAGCGCTTTCCCCCCGGGACAGTATTCGGTCGGGGAGCTGTTTTTT. It specifies CASSAFPPGQYSVGELFF.

This clonotype was seen a few times. As DNA, the CDR3 is TGTGCCAGCAGTGCCCCTGTGGGTAACAATGAGCAGTTCTTC. Its translation: CASSAPVGNNEQFF. The rearrangement links TRBV6-2 or TRBV6-3 to TRBJ2-1; D is ambiguous. This CDR3 region has 14 residues. Per germline, CDR1 MNHEY and CDR2 SVGEGT. Between the trimmed V and J ends, which lost 5 bases and 5 bases, there was a span of 13 bases.

This CDR3 reads CSVEDGQGAEKLFF. The CDR3 DNA reads as TGCAGCGTTGAAGATGGACAGGGGGCTGAAAAACTGTTTTTT. This rearrangement joins TRBV29-1 to TRBJ1-4; 11 bases fit TRBD1. Germline CDR1 is SQVTM and CDR2 is ANQGSEA. This CDR3 spans 14 amino acids. V gave up 0 bases and J gave up 7 bases; unmatched junction bases: 1.

This clonotype was counted between two and nine times. The chain recombines TRBV7-9 with TRBJ1-4; D unclear. This CDR3 contains 14 residues. The germline CDR1 and CDR2 sequences are SEHNR and FQNEAQ (reference sequence). The ends were cut back, 1 base at V and 2 bases at J, with 5 bases in the middle. This CDR3 is CASSLVLTNEKLFF. In DNA, the CDR3 is TGTGCCAGCAGCTTAGTGCTTACTAATGAAAAACTGTTTTTT.

The genes are TRBV9 and TRBJ2-5, with 8 bases matching TRBD2. The CDR3 sequence is 14 residues long. The ends lost 5 bases at V and 3 bases at J; junction bases unmatched: 6. The germline gives CDR1 SGDLS, CDR2 YYNGEE. This CDR3 is CASSSGIQEETQYF. DNA of the CDR3: TGTGCCAGCAGTAGCGGGATTCAGGAAGAGACCCAGTACTTC.

The table lists this clonotype with a few counts. The chain employs TRBV7-2 and TRBJ1-1; D is ambiguous. CDR3 length equals 14 residues. V was shortened by 1 base and J by 2 bases, with 8 bases between the two germline ends. Germline-derived CDR1 and CDR2 are SGHTA and FQGNSA. CDR3 loop: CASSLVSANTEAFF. CDR3 coding DNA: TGTGCCAGCAGCTTAGTGTCTGCAAACACTGAAGCTTTCTTT.

The rearrangement joins TRBV2 to TRBJ2-2; 9 bases match TRBD2. The CDR3 runs 15 residues. Looked up from germline, CDR1 is SNHLY and CDR2 is FYNNEI. Trimming removed 6 bases from V and 5 bases from J; junction bases left unmatched: 7. Here the CDR3 DNA reads TGTGCCAGCAGACCCGGGACTAGCTGGACCGGGGAGCTGTTTTTT. Amino acids: CASRPGTSWTGELFF.

The chain links TRBV20-1 to TRBJ2-7; the D gene is possibly TRBD2 (6 bases). Germline V gives CDR1 DFQATT, CDR2 SNEGSKA (reference sequence). Deletions cut 1 base from V and 6 bases from J, with 19 bases between. The CDR3 is 15 amino acids. The CDR3 bases are TGCAGTGCTAGAGCCCGGGACTTTTGGGGCCGCGAGCAGTACTTC. It specifies CSARARDFWGREQYF.

The table lists this clonotype with a few counts. The rearrangement links TRBV4-1 to TRBJ2-7; tentatively, D is TRBD2 (5 bases). CDR3 length: 15 amino acids. V lost 0 bases, J lost 1 base, and 10 bases lay in between. Germline V lookup: CDR1 MGHRA, CDR2 YSYEKL. CDR3 in amino acids: CASSQESEGSYEQYV. CDR3 nucleotides: TGCGCCAGCAGCCAAGAAAGTGAGGGTTCCTACGAGCAGTACGTC.